These 20 T cell receptor beta chains share one sample of origin, sequenced in a study of blood T cells in healthy people across ages. With a J-beta primer mix and a sample-barcoded 5' primer, a second PCR ran 7 to 11 cycles. TCRdb re-called the 5' RACE reads with MiXCR, one entry per CDR3 protein. The table has over 950,000 distinct CDR3 sequences, approximately 50% seen once. Source material: blood. The receptors shown here come from a woman aged 55-69 years in good health.

The rearrangement joins TRBV20-1 to TRBJ2-7; 10 bases are shared with TRBD2. Germline V gene data show CDR1 as DFQATT and CDR2 as SNEGSKA (reference sequence). The CDR3 runs to 14 residues. Trimming at V came to 6 bases and at J to 2 bases, leaving 7 bases not matched to a gene. Here the CDR3 reads CSAPPGLAPYEQYF. CDR3 DNA: TGCAGTGCCCCTCCGGGACTAGCGCCCTACGAGCAGTACTTC.

The sample holds one count of this clonotype. The V call is TRBV6-6, the J call TRBJ2-7; D may be TRBD1 or TRBD2 (5 bases each). V lost 8 bases and J 0 bases, leaving 17 bases between the germline ends. The CDR3 contains 15 residues. Per the germline V gene, CDR1 is MNHNY and CDR2 is SVGAGI (reference sequence). The CDR3 here is CASCRGSGNSYEQYF. CDR3 sequence (DNA): TGTGCCAGCTGCCGGGGTTCAGGGAACTCCTACGAGCAGTACTTC.

This clonotype showed up just once. The rearrangement links TRBV7-4 to TRBJ1-6; 9 bases map to TRBD1. The V gene end was trimmed by 5 bases and the J gene end by 15 bases; junction bases not matched to a gene: 11. The germline gives CDR1 SGHVT, CDR2 SQSDAQ. The CDR3 has 14 amino acids. CDR3: CASSPVWDRENLHF. The CDR3 DNA reads as TGTGCCAGCAGCCCCGTCTGGGACAGGGAGAACCTCCACTTT.

A remark on this clonotype: A much larger clone is a single base away; this may be a read error. CDR3 DNA: TGTGCCAGCAGTTTTGCAGCGGCCCCCGCGGAGACCCAGTACTTC. Translating gives CASSFAAAPAETQYF. V and J are TRBV12-3 or TRBV12-4 and TRBJ2-7, with D maybe TRBD2 (5 bases). The DNA end is a closer match to TRBJ2-5, so the J assignment may be wrong. The CDR3 extends over 15 amino acids.

The chain couples TRBV5-1 to TRBJ2-1, with TRBD1 identical over 8 bases. The DNA end is more similar to TRBJ2-7, so the J call may be wrong. Germline CDR1 reads SGHRS; CDR2 reads YFSETQ. The CDR3 is 16 residues long. CDR3 nucleotide sequence: TGCGCCAGCAGCTTTGGCCCCGGGACAGGCCCAAATGAGCAGTACTTC. This codes for CASSFGPGTGPNEQYF.

V is TRBV3-1 and J is TRBJ2-5; TRBD2 matches 10 bases. Trimming at V came to 1 base and at J to 8 bases, leaving 16 bases not matched to a gene. This CDR3 contains 18 residues. Germline-derived CDR1 and CDR2 are LGHDT and YNNKEL (reference sequence). The CDR3: CASSQASGRAGYTKTQYF. For the CDR3, the DNA is TGTGCCAGCAGCCAAGCCAGCGGGAGGGCCGGGTACACGAAAACCCAGTACTTC.

This clonotype has more than one count but fewer than ten. This rearrangement joins TRBV4-2 to TRBJ1-5, with TRBD1 as a possible D gene (5 bases). The CDR3 loop spans 15 amino acids. Trimming took off 0 bases at V and 3 bases at J, with 9 bases between the two ends. Germline values: CDR1 LGHNA, CDR2 YNFKEQ. CDR3 nucleotides: TGTGCCAGCAGCCAAGATGGACAATTCAATCAGCCCCAGCATTTT. It encodes CASSQDGQFNQPQHF.

V usage is TRBV5-1 and J usage is TRBJ1-2; TRBD1 matches at 10 bases. Per the germline V gene, CDR1 is SGHRS and CDR2 is YFSETQ. This CDR3 is 15 amino acids long. After removal of 7 bases from V and 3 bases from J, the junction contained 9 bases not matched to a gene. CDR3: CASGTGDSTHYGYTF. The DNA of the CDR3 is TGCGCCAGCGGGACAGGGGACTCTACTCACTATGGCTACACCTTC.

This clonotype was found once. The DNA for the CDR3 is TGTGCCAGTACTAGCTTCAGTCGGTTCAATGAGCAGTTCTTC. It encodes CASTSFSRFNEQFF. The chain links TRBV19 to TRBJ2-1; D perhaps matches TRBD2 (5 bases). Germline CDR1 and CDR2: LNHDA and SQIVND (reference sequence). V dropped 7 bases and J dropped 6 bases, with 16 bases sitting between them. This CDR3 has 14 residues.

This clonotype was recorded a few times. This chain uses TRBV7-2 with TRBJ2-3; 9 nucleotides line up with TRBD2. CDR1 is SGHTA, CDR2 FQGNSA, per germline. The CDR3 is 14 residues long. V lost 7 bases to trimming and J lost 2 bases; unmatched junction nucleotides: 4. CDR3 DNA sequence: TGTGCCAGCATCCTAGCGGGATACACAGATACGCAGTATTTT. It translates to CASILAGYTDTQYF.

This chain joins TRBV29-1 and TRBJ2-1, with 7 bases aligning to TRBD1. J was trimmed by 6 bases and V by 3 bases; bases with no gene match: 17. Looked up from germline, CDR1 is SQVTM and CDR2 is ANQGSEA. The CDR3 runs 17 residues. CDR3 in amino acids: CSVEGFDRQGLTNEQFF. The DNA of the CDR3 is TGCAGCGTTGAGGGGTTCGATAGACAGGGCCTCACCAATGAGCAGTTCTTC.

About this clonotype itself: This sequence may be a read error, since a much larger clone differs from it by one base. V is TRBV7-2 and J is TRBJ2-5; D is perhaps TRBD1 (5 bases). Per germline, CDR1 SGHTA and CDR2 FQGNSA. This CDR3 has 14 residues. Trimming pared 2 bases from V and 13 bases from J, leaving 20 bases between. CDR3 protein: CASSLNGHPYERYF. The CDR3 nucleotides are TGTGCCAGCAGCTTAAACGGACATCCCTACGAGCGGTACTTC.

The genes are TRBV6-9 and TRBJ2-3, with 10 bases that match TRBD1. Germline V lookup: CDR1 MNHGY, CDR2 SVAAGI. With V trimmed by 5 bases and J by 4 bases, 15 bases remained unmatched. This CDR3 has 18 residues. CDR3 coding DNA: TGTGCCAGCAGTCCCCGGGGGCGACAGGGGGCGTCACCAGATACGCAGTATTTT. This gives the protein CASSPRGRQGASPDTQYF.

This clonotype was detected a few times. The chain couples TRBV3-1 to TRBJ2-7; the D is unclear. The germline V gene encodes CDR1 LGHDT and CDR2 YNNKEL (reference sequence). This CDR3 has 12 amino acids. Trimming removed 7 bases from V and 2 bases from J, with 9 bases in between. CDR3: CASMGPAYEQYF. The CDR3 DNA sequence: TGTGCCAGCATGGGCCCAGCCTACGAGCAGTACTTC.

The genes are TRBV7-2 and TRBJ1-6; D gene uncertain. The CDR3 consists of 12 residues. Germline loops: CDR1 SGHTA, CDR2 FQGNSA. The V end lost 3 bases, the J end lost 5 bases, and 2 bases lay between the germline ends. The CDR3 DNA follows: TGTGCCAGCAGCTTCGATAATTCACCCCTCCACTTT. It translates to CASSFDNSPLHF.

This chain uses TRBV6-2 or TRBV6-3 with TRBJ2-7; D unresolved. V lost 7 bases, J lost 5 bases, and 9 bases lay in between. The CDR3 contains 11 residues. Germline assignment: CDR1 MNHEY and CDR2 SVGEGT. CDR3 DNA sequence: TGTGCCAGCACCAACTTTAACGAGCAGTACTTC. Translation: CASTNFNEQYF.

This chain uses TRBV11-2 with TRBJ2-1, with 12 bases identical to TRBD2. The CDR3 loop spans 17 amino acids. Unmatched junction bases numbered 8, after V lost 5 bases and J lost 3 bases. Germline V gene lookup returns CDR1 SGHAT and CDR2 FQNNGV. CDR3 region: CASSPRTSGTVYNEQFF. The CDR3 DNA reads TGTGCCAGCAGCCCAAGGACTAGCGGGACGGTCTACAATGAGCAGTTCTTC.

The chain links TRBV6-2 or TRBV6-3 to TRBJ2-2; tentative D call: TRBD2 (5 bases). This CDR3 comprises 15 residues. V lost 2 bases, J lost 3 bases, and 10 bases lay in between. Looked up from germline, CDR1 is MNHEY and CDR2 is SVGEGT. DNA of the CDR3: TGTGCCAGCAGTTACCCTGAGGGCCACACCGGGGAGCTGTTTTTT. This codes for CASSYPEGHTGELFF.

V gene TRBV3-1 combines with J gene TRBJ2-5; D might be TRBD2 (6 bases). V lost 6 bases, J lost 2 bases, and 10 bases lay in between. Germline V gene sequence: CDR1 LGHDT, CDR2 YNNKEL (reference sequence). The CDR3 totals 13 residues. The CDR3 nucleotides are TGTGCCAGCAGGTGGACTACTCAAGAGACCCAGTACTTC. Protein sequence: CASRWTTQETQYF.

The chain links TRBV10-1 to TRBJ1-6; unclear D gene. The germline V gene has CDR1 WNHNN and CDR2 SYGVQD (reference sequence). This CDR3 is built from 14 residues. Trimming removed 5 bases from V and 4 bases from J, with 9 bases in between. The CDR3 DNA sequence: TGCGCCAGCAGTTTCGGCCGGTATAATTCACCCCTCCACTTT. It codes for CASSFGRYNSPLHF.